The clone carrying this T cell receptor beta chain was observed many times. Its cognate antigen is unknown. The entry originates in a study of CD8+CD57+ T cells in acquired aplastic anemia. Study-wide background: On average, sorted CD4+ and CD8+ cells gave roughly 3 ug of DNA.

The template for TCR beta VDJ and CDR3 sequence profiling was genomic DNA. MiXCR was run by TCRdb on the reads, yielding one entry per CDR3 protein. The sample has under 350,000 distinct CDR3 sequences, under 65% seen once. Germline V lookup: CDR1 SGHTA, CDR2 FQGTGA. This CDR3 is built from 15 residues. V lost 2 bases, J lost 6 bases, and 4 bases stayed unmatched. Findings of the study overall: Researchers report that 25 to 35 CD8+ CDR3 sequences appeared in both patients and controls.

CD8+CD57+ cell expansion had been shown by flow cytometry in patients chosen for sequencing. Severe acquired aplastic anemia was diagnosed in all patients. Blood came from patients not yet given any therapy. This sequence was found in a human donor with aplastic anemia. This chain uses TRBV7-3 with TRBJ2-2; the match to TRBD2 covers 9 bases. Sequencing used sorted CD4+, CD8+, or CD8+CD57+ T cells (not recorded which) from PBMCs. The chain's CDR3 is CASSLASGVAGELFF. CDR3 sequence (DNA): TGTGCCAGCAGCTTAGCTAGCGGGGTGGCCGGGGAGCTGTTTTTT.